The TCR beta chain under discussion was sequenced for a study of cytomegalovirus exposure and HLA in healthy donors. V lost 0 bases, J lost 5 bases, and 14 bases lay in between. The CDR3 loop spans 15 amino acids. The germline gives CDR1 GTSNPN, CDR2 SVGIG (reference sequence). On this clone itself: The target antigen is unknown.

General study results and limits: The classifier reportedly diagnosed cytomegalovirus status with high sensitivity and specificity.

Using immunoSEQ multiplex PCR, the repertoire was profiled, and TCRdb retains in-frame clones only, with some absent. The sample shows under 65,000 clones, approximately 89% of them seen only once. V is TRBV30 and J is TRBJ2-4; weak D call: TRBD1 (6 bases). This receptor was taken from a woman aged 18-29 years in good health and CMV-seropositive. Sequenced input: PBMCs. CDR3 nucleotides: TGTGCCTGGAGTGTTAGGACAGAGTGGCAAAACATTCAGTACTTC. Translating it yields CAWSVRTEWQNIQYF. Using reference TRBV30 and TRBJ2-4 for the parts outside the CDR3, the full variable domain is SQTIHQWPATLVQPVGSPLSLECTVEGTSNPNLYWYRQAAGRGLQLLFYSVGIGQISSEVPQNLSASRPQDRQFILSSKKLLLSDSGFYLCAWSVRTEWQNIQYFGAGTRLSVL.